The present entry profiles one T cell receptor (beta chain) with its context. As yet, its antigen is unknown. As defined, naive CD8 cells were CD45RO-negative and positively selected for CCR7, with terminally differentiated effector memory CD45RA+ cells excluded. The study enrolled healthy HIV-negative adults without recent acute infections or vaccinations as donors. The germline V gene encodes CDR1 SNHLY and CDR2 FYNNEI. The CDR3 totals 16 residues. Germline trimming cut 3 bases from V and 2 bases from J; bases unmatched to any gene: 8. The data were obtained in a study of shared clonotypes between healthy human individuals. An approximately 200 ng quantity of DNA, tens of thousands of T cell genomes, went into the sorted-subset replicate PCRs. The table came from immunoSEQ multiplex PCR; TCRdb's copy has only in-frame clones and leaves some out. The sample includes some 740,000 clones, 92% of them seen just once.

Study-level points and caveats: On the whole, naive subsets had larger estimated richness than memory subsets had. Lower generation probabilities were found for non-shared clonotypes than for those shared by all four donors.

The V and J genes are TRBV2 and TRBJ2-5; 8 bases match TRBD2. The TCR was taken from a man aged 25-45 years in good health. Material: naive CD8+ T cells sorted from blood. CDR3 DNA: TGTGCCAGCAGTGAGGGTGCGGGAGGATTTCAAGAGACCCAGTACTTC. Amino acids: CASSEGAGGFQETQYF.